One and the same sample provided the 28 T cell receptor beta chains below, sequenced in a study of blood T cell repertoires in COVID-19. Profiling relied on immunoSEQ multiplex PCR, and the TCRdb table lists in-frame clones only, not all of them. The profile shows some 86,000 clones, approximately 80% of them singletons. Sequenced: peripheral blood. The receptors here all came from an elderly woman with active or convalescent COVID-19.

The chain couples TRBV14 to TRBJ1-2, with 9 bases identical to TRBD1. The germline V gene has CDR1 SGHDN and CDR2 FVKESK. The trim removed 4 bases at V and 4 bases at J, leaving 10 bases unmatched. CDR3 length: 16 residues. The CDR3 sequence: CASSRLGQGRSYGYTF. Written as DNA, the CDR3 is TGTGCCAGCAGCCGCCTGGGACAGGGCAGGTCCTATGGCTACACCTTC.

Here the CDR3 reads CASSSPGLAGRNEQFF. The CDR3 region has the DNA TGTGCCAGTAGTAGTCCGGGACTAGCGGGTCGAAATGAGCAGTTCTTC. The rearrangement joins TRBV19 to TRBJ2-1; 12 bases agree with TRBD2. Germline V lookup: CDR1 LNHDA, CDR2 SQIVND (reference sequence). The ends lost 4 bases at V and 7 bases at J; junction bases unmatched: 8. The CDR3 has 16 amino acids.

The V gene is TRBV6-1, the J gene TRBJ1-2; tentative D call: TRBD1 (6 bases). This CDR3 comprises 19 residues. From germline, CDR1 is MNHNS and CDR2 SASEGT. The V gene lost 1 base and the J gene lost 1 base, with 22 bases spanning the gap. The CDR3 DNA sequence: TGTGCCAGCAGTGAAGAATTTATCTGGGACAACCCGTTTAACTATGGCTACACCTTC. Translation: CASSEEFIWDNPFNYGYTF.

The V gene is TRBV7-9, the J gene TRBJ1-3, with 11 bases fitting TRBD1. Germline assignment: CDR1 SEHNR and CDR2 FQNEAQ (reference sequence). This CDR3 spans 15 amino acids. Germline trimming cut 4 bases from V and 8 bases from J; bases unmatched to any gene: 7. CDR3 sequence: CASSSGQGAVHTIYF. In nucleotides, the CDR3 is TGTGCCAGCAGCTCTGGACAGGGGGCCGTCCACACCATATATTTT.

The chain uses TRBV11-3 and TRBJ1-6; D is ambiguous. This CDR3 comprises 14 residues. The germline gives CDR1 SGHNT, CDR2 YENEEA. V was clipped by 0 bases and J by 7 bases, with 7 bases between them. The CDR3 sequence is CASSLDRSNSPLHF. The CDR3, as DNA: TGTGCCAGCAGCTTAGATCGGTCCAATTCACCCCTCCACTTT.

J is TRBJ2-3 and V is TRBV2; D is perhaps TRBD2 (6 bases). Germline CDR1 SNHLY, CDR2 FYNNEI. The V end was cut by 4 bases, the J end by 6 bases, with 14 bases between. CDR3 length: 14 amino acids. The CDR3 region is CASSVERVLDTQYF. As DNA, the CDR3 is TGTGCCAGCAGTGTCGAGCGGGTTTTGGATACGCAGTATTTT.

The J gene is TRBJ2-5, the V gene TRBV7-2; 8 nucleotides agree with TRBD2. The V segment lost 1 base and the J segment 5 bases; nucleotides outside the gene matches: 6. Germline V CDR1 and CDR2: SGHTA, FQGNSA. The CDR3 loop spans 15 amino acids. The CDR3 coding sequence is TGTGCCAGCAGCTTAGGCCTAGCGGGTCCGGAGACCCAGTACTTC. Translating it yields CASSLGLAGPETQYF.

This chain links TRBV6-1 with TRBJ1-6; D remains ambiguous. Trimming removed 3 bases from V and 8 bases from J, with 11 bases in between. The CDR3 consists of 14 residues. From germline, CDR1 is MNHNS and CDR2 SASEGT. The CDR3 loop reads CASSDFPFDSPLHF. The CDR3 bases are TGTGCCAGCAGTGATTTCCCGTTTGATTCACCCCTCCACTTT.

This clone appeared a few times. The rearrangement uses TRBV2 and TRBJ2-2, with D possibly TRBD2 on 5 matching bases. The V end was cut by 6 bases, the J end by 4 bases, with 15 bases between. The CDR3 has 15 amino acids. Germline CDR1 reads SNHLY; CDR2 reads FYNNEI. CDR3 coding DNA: TGTGCCAGCAGCCGCGCTCGGGGTCGCACCGGGGAGCTGTTTTTT. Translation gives CASSRARGRTGELFF.

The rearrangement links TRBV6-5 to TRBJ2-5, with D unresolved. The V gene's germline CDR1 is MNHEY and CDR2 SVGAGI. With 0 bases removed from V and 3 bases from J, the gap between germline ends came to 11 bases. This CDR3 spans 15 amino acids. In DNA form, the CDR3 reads TGTGCCAGCAGTTACTCGAGACACAGAGAAGAGACCCAGTACTTC. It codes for CASSYSRHREETQYF.

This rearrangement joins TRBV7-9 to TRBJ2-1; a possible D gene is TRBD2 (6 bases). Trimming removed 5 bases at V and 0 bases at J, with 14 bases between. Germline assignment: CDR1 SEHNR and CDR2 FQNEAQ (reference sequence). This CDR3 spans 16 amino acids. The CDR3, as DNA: TGTGCCAGCAGCCACATAGCGGTGCACTCCTACAATGAGCAGTTCTTC. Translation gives CASSHIAVHSYNEQFF.

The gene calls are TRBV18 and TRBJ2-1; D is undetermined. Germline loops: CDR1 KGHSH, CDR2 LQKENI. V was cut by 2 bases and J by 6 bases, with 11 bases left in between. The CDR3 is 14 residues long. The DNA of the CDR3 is TGTGCCAGCTCACCAACTACGCAAATCAATGAGCAGTTCTTC. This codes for CASSPTTQINEQFF. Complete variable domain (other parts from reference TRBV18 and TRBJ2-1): NAGVMQNPRHLVRRRGQEARLRCSPMKGHSHVYWYRQLPEEGLKFMVYLQKENIIDESGMPKERFSAEFPKEGPSILRIQQVVRGDSAAYFCASSPTTQINEQFFGPGTRLTVL.

The CDR3 DNA sequence: TGTGCCAGCAGCTTAGTAGCGGGGGCAGATACGCAGTATTTT. It is translated as CASSLVAGADTQYF. The chain is built from TRBV13 and TRBJ2-3; 9 positions agree with TRBD2. Trimming took 1 base from V and 4 from J; bases not matched to a gene: 0. The V gene's germline CDR1 is PRHDT and CDR2 FYEKMQ (reference sequence). There are 14 residues in the CDR3.

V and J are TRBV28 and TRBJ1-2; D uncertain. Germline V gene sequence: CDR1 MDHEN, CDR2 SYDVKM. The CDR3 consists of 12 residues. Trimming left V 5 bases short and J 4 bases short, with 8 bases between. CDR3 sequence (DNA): TGTGCCAGCAGTGACCCAGGCTATGGCTACACCTTC. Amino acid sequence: CASSDPGYGYTF.

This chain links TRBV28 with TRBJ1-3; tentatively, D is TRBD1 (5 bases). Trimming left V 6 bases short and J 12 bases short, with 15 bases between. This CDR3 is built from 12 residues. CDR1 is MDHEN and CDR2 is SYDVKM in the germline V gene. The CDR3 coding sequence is TGTGCCAGCAGCCCCGGTAGGGGTCTCATATATTTT. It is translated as CASSPGRGLIYF. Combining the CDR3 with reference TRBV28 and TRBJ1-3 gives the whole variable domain DVKVTQSSRYLVKRTGEKVFLECVQDMDHENMFWYRQDPGLGLRLIYFSYDVKMKEKGDIPEGYSVSREKKERFSLILESASTNQTSMYLCASSPGRGLIYFGEGSWLTVV.

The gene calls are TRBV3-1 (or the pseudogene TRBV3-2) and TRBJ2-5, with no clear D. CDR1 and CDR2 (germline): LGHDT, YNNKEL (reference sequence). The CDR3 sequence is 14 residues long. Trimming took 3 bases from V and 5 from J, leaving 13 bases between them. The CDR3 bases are TGTGCCAGCAGCCATGAATGGAGTTCGGAGACCCAGTACTTC. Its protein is CASSHEWSSETQYF.

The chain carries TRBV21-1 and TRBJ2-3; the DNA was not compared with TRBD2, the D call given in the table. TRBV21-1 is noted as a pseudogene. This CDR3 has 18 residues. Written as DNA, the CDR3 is TGTGCCAGCAGCAAAGACCCGCGGGGGTGCTCTGGCACAGATACGCAGTATTTT. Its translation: CASSKDPRGCSGTDTQYF.

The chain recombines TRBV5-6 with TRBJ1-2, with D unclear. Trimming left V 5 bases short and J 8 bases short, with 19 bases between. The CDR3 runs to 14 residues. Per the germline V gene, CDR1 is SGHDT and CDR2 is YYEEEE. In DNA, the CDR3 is TGTGCCAGCAGTAACGGACCGGAGGGAAGAGGCTACACCTTC. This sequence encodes CASSNGPEGRGYTF.

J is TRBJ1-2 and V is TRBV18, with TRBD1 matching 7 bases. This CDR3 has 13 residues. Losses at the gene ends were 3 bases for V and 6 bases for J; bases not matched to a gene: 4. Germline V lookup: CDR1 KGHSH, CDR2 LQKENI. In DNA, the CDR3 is TGTGCCAGCTCACCGGGACAGACCGATGGCTACACCTTC. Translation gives CASSPGQTDGYTF.

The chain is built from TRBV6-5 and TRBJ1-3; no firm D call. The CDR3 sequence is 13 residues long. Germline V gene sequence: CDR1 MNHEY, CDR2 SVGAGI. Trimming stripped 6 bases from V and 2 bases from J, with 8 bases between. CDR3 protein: CASSYPAGNTIYF. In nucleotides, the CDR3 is TGTGCCAGCAGCTACCCAGCTGGAAACACCATATATTTT.

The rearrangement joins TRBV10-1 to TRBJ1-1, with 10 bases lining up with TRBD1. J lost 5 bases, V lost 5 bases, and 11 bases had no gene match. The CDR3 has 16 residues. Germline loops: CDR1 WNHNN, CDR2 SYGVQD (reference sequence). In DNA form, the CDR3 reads TGCGCCAGCAGTCCGGGACAGGGGCACTTGCTGACTGAAGCTTTCTTT. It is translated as CASSPGQGHLLTEAFF.

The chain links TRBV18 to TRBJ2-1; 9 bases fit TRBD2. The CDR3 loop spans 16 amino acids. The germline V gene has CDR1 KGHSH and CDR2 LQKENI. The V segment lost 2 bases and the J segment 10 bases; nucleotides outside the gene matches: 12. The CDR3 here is CASSPFSGGQGGEQFF. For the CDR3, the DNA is TGTGCCAGCTCACCATTTAGCGGGGGCCAAGGCGGCGAGCAGTTCTTC.

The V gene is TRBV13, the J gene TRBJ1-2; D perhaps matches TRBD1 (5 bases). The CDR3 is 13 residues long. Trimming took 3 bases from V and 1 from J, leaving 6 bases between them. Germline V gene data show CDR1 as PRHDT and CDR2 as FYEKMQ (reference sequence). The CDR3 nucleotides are TGTGCCAGCAGCTTCGGGGGTAACTATGGCTACACCTTC. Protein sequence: CASSFGGNYGYTF.

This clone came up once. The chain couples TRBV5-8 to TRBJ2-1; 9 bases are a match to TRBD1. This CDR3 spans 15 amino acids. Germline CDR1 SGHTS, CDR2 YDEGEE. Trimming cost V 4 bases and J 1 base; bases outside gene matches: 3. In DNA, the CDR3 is TGTGCCAGCAGCGCGGGACAGGGTTCCTACAATGAGCAGTTCTTC. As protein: CASSAGQGSYNEQFF.

The CDR3 sequence is CASNRGQGQTGELFF. The CDR3 region has the DNA TGTGCCAGTAATCGGGGACAGGGGCAAACCGGGGAGCTGTTTTTT. The chain combines TRBV19 with TRBJ2-2; TRBD1 agrees at 10 bases. This CDR3 spans 15 amino acids. The germline gives CDR1 LNHDA, CDR2 SQIVND (reference sequence). Unmatched junction bases numbered 7, after V lost 7 bases and J lost 5 bases.

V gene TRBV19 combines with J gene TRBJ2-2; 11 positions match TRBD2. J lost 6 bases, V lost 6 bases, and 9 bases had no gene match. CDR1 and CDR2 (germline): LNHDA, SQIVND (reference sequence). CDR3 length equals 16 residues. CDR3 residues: CASSLPSGRMPGELFF. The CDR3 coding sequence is TGTGCCAGTAGCCTCCCTAGCGGGAGGATGCCCGGGGAGCTGTTTTTT.

CDR3 coding DNA: TGTGCCAGCAGCCTCGACAGGGCACGGGGGTTAGGCTACACCTTC. Amino acid sequence: CASSLDRARGLGYTF. The J gene is TRBJ1-2, the V gene TRBV7-8, with 7 bases identical to TRBD1. Trimming removed 5 bases from V and 8 bases from J; junction bases left unmatched: 14. The CDR3 covers 15 residues. Germline V gives CDR1 SGHVS, CDR2 FQNEAQ.

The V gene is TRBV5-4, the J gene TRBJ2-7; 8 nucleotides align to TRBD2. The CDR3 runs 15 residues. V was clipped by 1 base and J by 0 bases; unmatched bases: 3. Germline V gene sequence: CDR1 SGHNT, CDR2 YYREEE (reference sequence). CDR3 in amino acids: CASSLTSGPSYEQYF. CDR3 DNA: TGTGCCAGCAGCTTGACTAGCGGCCCCTCCTACGAGCAGTACTTC.